This T cell receptor (beta chain) was found in a study of blood T cell repertoires in COVID-19 (dated by TCRdb to 2018 to 2021). The study in broad terms: Samples from collaborators originated in the United States, Italy and Spain and spanned both the acute and convalescent phases of COVID-19. The prospective study material was composed of cDNA or gDNA derived from T cells, B-cell-depleted T cells, or PBMCs. The dataset comprised deeply sampled blood TCRbeta repertoires from subjects exposed to, actively infected with, or recovered from COVID-19. The repertoires were released in a freely available public database meant as a resource for research on the immune response to SARS-CoV-2. Samples were obtained from the ongoing ImmuneRACE study (first 160 participants) and from roughly 1,300 subjects provided by 6 global collaborators. A de-identified subject ID, COVID-19 status, age in years and sex were almost always included in the sample metadata. Where HLA class I and class II types were available, the types were taken from metadata supplied by the sample provider, not from assay-based typing.

About this clone: Its antigen is not yet known. Per-base quality was not reported, and no clone a single base away is much larger than it.

TCRbeta CDR3 regions were amplified from genomic DNA by means of the immunoSEQ Assay, a bias-controlled multiplex PCR. The authors processed their data as follows. Within the assay, amplification of reference gene primers was used to estimate how many nucleated cells each sample contained. To quantify the absolute abundance of each unique TCRbeta CDR3 rearrangement, sequence reads were collapsed and filtered. For each sample, productive Simpson clonality was calculated as the square root of Simpson's diversity index over productive rearrangements. TCRdb's version of the immuneACCESS table is confined to in-frame rearrangements and falls short of the full clone set. An unresolved V gene accounts for under half of the shortfall where checked; the remainder is of unknown origin. The V and J calls and clone size come from that table; D and trimming were worked out from the DNA. In this sample the table shows under 150,000 clones, about 87% of which occur a single time. Together, the top ten hold 28% of the sample.

Summary of the overall study and its limitations: Clinical and demographic metadata were provided uncurated, with the amount varying by source and participant.

Collaborating institutions collected whole blood in K2EDTA tubes following their own protocols. Collaborator samples were shipped for TCRbeta analysis as frozen whole blood, isolated PBMCs, or DNA extracted from either sample type. Material for sequencing was peripheral blood. This TCR came from a human donor in a cohort sampled during active COVID-19.

The nucleotide sequence reads TGTGCCAGCAGCTTGGTCAGGAATAGCGGGGGGCCCGATACGCAGTATTTT. This encodes CASSLVRNSGGPDTQYF. The sequence links TRBV5-4 to TRBJ2-3; 10 bases in the junction line up with TRBD2. Germline trimming amounts to 0 bases on V and 6 bases on J, with 10 as the count of junction bases outside the gene matches. The germline V gene (reference sequence) gives CDR1 as SGHNT and CDR2 as YYREEE. Measured from the cysteine to the phenylalanine, the CDR3 is 17 residues long. This entry keeps only the CDR3 DNA: 51 bases, framed from base 1.